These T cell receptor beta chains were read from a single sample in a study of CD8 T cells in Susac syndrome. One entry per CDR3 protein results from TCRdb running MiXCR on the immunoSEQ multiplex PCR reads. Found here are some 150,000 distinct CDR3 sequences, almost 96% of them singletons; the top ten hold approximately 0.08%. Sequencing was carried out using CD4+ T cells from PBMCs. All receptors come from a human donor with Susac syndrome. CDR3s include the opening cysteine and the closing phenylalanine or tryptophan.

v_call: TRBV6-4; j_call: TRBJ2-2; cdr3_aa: CASSAGRSGELFF
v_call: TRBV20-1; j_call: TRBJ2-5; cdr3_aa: CSARKARTPQETQYF
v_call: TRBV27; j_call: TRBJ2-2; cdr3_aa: CASSLSLTTGAGELFF
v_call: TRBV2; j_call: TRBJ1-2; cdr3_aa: CATTPNAGGSGYTF
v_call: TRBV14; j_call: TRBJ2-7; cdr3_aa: CASSQNVGYEQYF
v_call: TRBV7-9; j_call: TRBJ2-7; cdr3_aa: CASSPLGAREQYF
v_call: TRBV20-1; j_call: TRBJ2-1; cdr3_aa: CSARIGGRNEQFF
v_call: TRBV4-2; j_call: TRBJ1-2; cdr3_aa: CASSPTGTGDGYTF
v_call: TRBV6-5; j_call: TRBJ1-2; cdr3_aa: CASSQQGEGYGYTF
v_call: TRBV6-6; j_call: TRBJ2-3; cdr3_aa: CASSRGLAGTDTQYF
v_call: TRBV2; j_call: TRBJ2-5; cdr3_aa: CASTPGPWETQYF
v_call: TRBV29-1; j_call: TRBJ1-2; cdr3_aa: CSVARVTIGYTF
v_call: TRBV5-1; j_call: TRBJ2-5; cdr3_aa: CASSRAGGQDRETQYF
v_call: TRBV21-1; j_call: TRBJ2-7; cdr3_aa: CASSKEAGDRAEQYF
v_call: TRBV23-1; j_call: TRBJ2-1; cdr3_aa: CASSQPRDSTYNEQFF
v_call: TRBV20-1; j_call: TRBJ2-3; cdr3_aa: CSASPSGTADTQYF
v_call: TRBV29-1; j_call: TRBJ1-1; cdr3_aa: CSVVGGRDTEAFF
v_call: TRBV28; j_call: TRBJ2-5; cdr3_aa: CASSLLRTGQYF
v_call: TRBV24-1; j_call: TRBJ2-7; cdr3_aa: CAPISGTLPYEQYF
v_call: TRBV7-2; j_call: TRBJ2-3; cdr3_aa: CASTSTSGRTDTQYF
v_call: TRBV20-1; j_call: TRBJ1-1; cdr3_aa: CSEDSLGGTEAFF
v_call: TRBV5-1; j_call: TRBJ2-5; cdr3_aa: CASSPSGTPQETQYF
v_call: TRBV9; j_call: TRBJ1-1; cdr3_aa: CASSARDSSTEAFF
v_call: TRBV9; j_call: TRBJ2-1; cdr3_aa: CASSVRLGAGISYNEQFF
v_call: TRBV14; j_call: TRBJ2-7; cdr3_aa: CASSLSGAEQYF
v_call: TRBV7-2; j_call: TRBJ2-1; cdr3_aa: CASSSGGSLLTYNEQFF
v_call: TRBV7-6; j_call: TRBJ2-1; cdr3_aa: CASSLSETYNEQFF
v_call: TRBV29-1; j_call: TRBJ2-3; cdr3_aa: CSVVVAVSTDTQYF
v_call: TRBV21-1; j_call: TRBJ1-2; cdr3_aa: CASSKGPGQGNYGYTF